Each of the 20 T cell receptor beta chains below was sequenced from the same sample in a study of cytomegalovirus exposure and HLA in healthy donors. Use of 60 Vbeta and 13 Jbeta primers characterized the PCR. Data came from immunoSEQ multiplex PCR; TCRdb stores just in-frame clones and leaves some out. The sample shows 120,000 to 150,000 clones, 70% to 80% of them seen only once. Sequenced material: PBMCs. The receptors stem from a man younger than 35 in good health and CMV-seronegative.

The chain employs TRBV7-2 and TRBJ1-2, with D perhaps TRBD1 (5 bases). V lost 4 bases to trimming and J lost 6 bases, with 18 bases between them. Per germline, CDR1 SGHTA and CDR2 FQGNSA. This CDR3 has 15 amino acids. The CDR3 nucleotides read TGTGCCAGCAGCTCCCTCCCCCAGATAGGGGATGGCTACACCTTC. It yields the protein CASSSLPQIGDGYTF.

This clone was detected a few times. The chain uses TRBV15 and TRBJ2-5, with 10 bases aligning to TRBD2. The J call is doubtful: the DNA matches TRBJ2-7 better. The CDR3 extends over 18 amino acids. Germline values: CDR1 LNHNV, CDR2 YYDKDF (reference sequence). DNA of the CDR3: TGTGCCACCAGCAGAGGGCCAGCGGGAGGGCTCCGATCCTACGAGCAGTACTTC. Residues: CATSRGPAGGLRSYEQYF.

The genes are TRBV19 and TRBJ1-5, with 7 bases lining up with TRBD1. V trimming: 3 bases; J trimming: 7 bases; junction bases outside the gene matches: 15. The CDR3 sequence is 17 residues long. Germline values: CDR1 LNHDA, CDR2 SQIVND (reference sequence). CDR3 DNA sequence: TGTGCCAGTAGTATCACCCTACGACAGGGAGGCGGACAGCCCCAGCATTTT. It encodes CASSITLRQGGGQPQHF. The full variable domain, its missing parts supplied by reference TRBV19 and TRBJ1-5, is DGGITQSPKYLFRKEGQNVTLSCEQNLNHDAMYWYRQDPGQGLRLIYYSQIVNDFQKGDIAEGYSVSREKKESFPLTVTSAQKNPTAFYLCASSITLRQGGGQPQHFGDGTRLSIL.

This clone has a handful of counts. This chain links TRBV5-4 with TRBJ2-7, with D perhaps TRBD2 (6 bases). Germline CDR1 is SGHNT and CDR2 is YYREEE (reference sequence). The V end was cut by 5 bases, the J end by 4 bases, with 19 bases between. This CDR3 region has 15 residues. DNA for the CDR3: TGTGCCAGCAGTTACTTCGGGAGCGGAGGATACGAGCAGTACTTC. Translation: CASSYFGSGGYEQYF.

The J gene is TRBJ2-3, the V gene TRBV30; TRBD2 matches at 9 bases. CDR1 is GTSNPN, CDR2 SVGIG, per germline (reference sequence). The CDR3 is made up of 16 amino acids. The ends lost 6 bases at V and 4 bases at J; junction bases unmatched: 14. CDR3: CACTATSGRKSDTQYF. DNA for the CDR3: TGTGCCTGCACTGCAACTAGCGGGCGTAAGTCAGATACGCAGTATTTT. The whole variable domain, filled in from reference TRBV30 and TRBJ2-3, reads SQTIHQWPATLVQPVGSPLSLECTVEGTSNPNLYWYRQAAGRGLQLLFYSVGIGQISSEVPQNLSASRPQDRQFILSSKKLLLSDSGFYLCACTATSGRKSDTQYFGPGTRLTVL.

This chain connects TRBV2 to TRBJ1-5; the D gene is possibly TRBD1 (5 bases). Germline assignment: CDR1 SNHLY and CDR2 FYNNEI. This CDR3 region has 17 residues. V lost 4 bases, J lost 0 bases, and 16 bases lay in between. Written as DNA, the CDR3 is TGTGCCAGCAGTGCTGGACAAACAGAACCTAGCAATCAGCCCCAGCATTTT. This encodes CASSAGQTEPSNQPQHF. The complete variable domain, with remaining parts taken from reference TRBV2 and TRBJ1-5, reads EPEVTQTPSHQVTQMGQEVILRCVPISNHLYFYWYRQILGQKVEFLVSFYNNEISEKSEIFDDQFSVERPDGSNFTLKIRSTKLEDSAMYFCASSAGQTEPSNQPQHFGDGTRLSIL.

This chain links TRBV6-1 with TRBJ2-1; TRBD1 matches 10 bases. V was clipped by 0 bases and J by 6 bases; unmatched bases: 2. In germline, CDR1 is MNHNS, CDR2 SASEGT. The CDR3 is made up of 15 amino acids. Here the CDR3 reads CASSEAGTGANEQFF. In nucleotides, the CDR3 is TGTGCCAGCAGTGAAGCGGGGACAGGGGCCAATGAGCAGTTCTTC.

The chain combines TRBV11-2 with TRBJ2-1, with D tentatively TRBD1 (5 bases). CDR3 size: 13 residues. Germline V lookup: CDR1 SGHAT, CDR2 FQNNGV. V was cut by 8 bases and J by 4 bases, with 12 bases left in between. CDR3 sequence reads: CASGGKGYNEQFF. The CDR3 DNA reads as TGTGCCAGCGGTGGTAAGGGGTACAATGAGCAGTTCTTC.

V and J are TRBV5-1 and TRBJ2-7, with D possibly being TRBD2 (5 bases). V lost 0 bases, J lost 6 bases, and 10 bases lay in between. Germline loops: CDR1 SGHRS, CDR2 YFSETQ. The CDR3 sequence is 13 residues long. DNA of the CDR3: TGCGCCAGCAGCTTGGACGGGAAGGGCGAGCAGTACTTC. This codes for CASSLDGKGEQYF.

This chain joins TRBV15 and TRBJ2-1, with 12 bases lining up with TRBD1. Germline loops: CDR1 LNHNV, CDR2 YYDKDF (reference sequence). Losses at the gene ends were 8 bases for V and 5 bases for J; bases not matched to a gene: 4. The CDR3 extends over 14 amino acids. DNA for the CDR3: TGTGCCACCGGGACAGGGGGCATCAACAATGAGCAGTTCTTC. Protein: CATGTGGINNEQFF.

The V call is TRBV9, the J call TRBJ2-3, with 10 bases fitting TRBD1. J gave up 4 bases and V 3 bases, and 2 bases lay outside the gene matches. The CDR3 has 14 amino acids. Germline CDR1 and CDR2: SGDLS and YYNGEE. The CDR3: CASSGQGASDTQYF. CDR3 bases: TGTGCCAGCAGCGGACAGGGGGCCTCAGATACGCAGTATTTT.

The CDR3 region has the DNA TGTGCCAGCAGTTTATTCAGGGGAGTAGGAGCTTTCTTT. Its translation: CASSLFRGVGAFF. The chain recombines TRBV27 with TRBJ1-1; D possibly corresponds to TRBD1 (6 bases). The CDR3 is made up of 13 amino acids. V gave up 1 base and J gave up 10 bases, with 13 bases separating them. CDR1 and CDR2 (germline): MNHEY, SMNVEV (reference sequence).

This clone has just a few counts. V gene TRBV5-4 combines with J gene TRBJ2-3; D unresolved. Deletions cut 3 bases from V and 6 bases from J, with 5 bases between. This CDR3 comprises 11 residues. CDR1 is SGHNT, CDR2 YYREEE, per germline (reference sequence). CDR3 DNA: TGTGCCAGCAGCTCGCAGGATACGCAGTATTTT. Amino acid sequence: CASSSQDTQYF.

CDR3 region: CASSPSDRGWVDTEAFF. The CDR3 DNA follows: TGTGCCAGTAGTCCGAGCGACAGGGGCTGGGTAGACACTGAAGCTTTCTTT. V is TRBV19 and J is TRBJ1-1; 8 bases map to TRBD1. After removal of 5 bases from V and 3 bases from J, the junction contained 14 bases not matched to a gene. The CDR3 contains 17 residues. CDR1 is LNHDA and CDR2 is SQIVND in the germline V gene (reference sequence). The full variable domain, rest sourced from reference TRBV19 and TRBJ1-1, is DGGITQSPKYLFRKEGQNVTLSCEQNLNHDAMYWYRQDPGQGLRLIYYSQIVNDFQKGDIAEGYSVSREKKESFPLTVTSAQKNPTAFYLCASSPSDRGWVDTEAFFGQGTRLTVV.

The J gene is TRBJ2-2, the V gene TRBV29-1; D possibly corresponds to TRBD2 (5 bases). The germline gives CDR1 SQVTM, CDR2 ANQGSEA. V was trimmed by 4 bases and J by 5 bases, leaving 8 bases between them. This CDR3 contains 12 residues. In DNA form, the CDR3 reads TGCAGCGTTGTCGAGGGAACCGGGGAGCTGTTTTTT. Translated, it gives CSVVEGTGELFF.

V is TRBV19 and J is TRBJ1-2, with 7 bases fitting TRBD1. V shed 5 bases and J 5 bases; nucleotides not matched to a gene: 11. The CDR3 runs to 15 residues. Germline V CDR1 and CDR2: LNHDA, SQIVND (reference sequence). The CDR3 loop is CASSVRQGSGYGYTF. The CDR3 DNA reads TGTGCCAGTAGTGTCCGACAGGGCAGTGGATATGGCTACACCTTC.

The chain carries TRBV4-1 and TRBJ1-1, with D uncertain. The V gene lost 0 bases and the J gene lost 7 bases, with 21 bases spanning the gap. The CDR3 has 17 amino acids. Looked up from germline, CDR1 is MGHRA and CDR2 is YSYEKL. In nucleotides, the CDR3 is TGCGCCAGCAGCCAAGAGCCTTCTCTGGGGAGGGTTGGTGAAGCTTTCTTT. Translated: CASSQEPSLGRVGEAFF.

The gene calls are TRBV19 and TRBJ2-1; 8 bases are shared with TRBD1. The CDR3 spans 15 residues. In germline, CDR1 is LNHDA, CDR2 SQIVND (reference sequence). V dropped 5 bases and J dropped 4; count of bases not matched to a gene: 7. The CDR3 here is CASSVTGDEYNEQFF. The CDR3 bases are TGTGCCAGTAGTGTGACAGGGGACGAGTACAATGAGCAGTTCTTC.

The V call is TRBV27, the J call TRBJ2-1; 8 nucleotides align to TRBD1. The trim removed 6 bases at V and 3 bases at J, leaving 10 bases unmatched. Germline values: CDR1 MNHEY, CDR2 SMNVEV (reference sequence). CDR3 length equals 16 residues. CDR3 in amino acids: CASSYGMDRDYNEQFF. The CDR3 DNA sequence: TGTGCCAGCAGCTACGGGATGGACAGGGACTACAATGAGCAGTTCTTC.

The rearrangement links TRBV5-1 to TRBJ2-1; TRBD2 matches 11 bases. V was pared by 7 bases and J by 10 bases, with 10 bases of the junction left unmatched. CDR3 size: 14 residues. Germline V gives CDR1 SGHRS, CDR2 YFSETQ. The CDR3 nucleotides read TGCGCCAGCGCTCTAGGGACTAGCGGCGGCGAGCAGTTCTTC. Its translation is CASALGTSGGEQFF. Full variable domain (missing parts from reference TRBV5-1 and TRBJ2-1): KAGVTQTPRYLIKTRGQQVTLSCSPISGHRSVSWYQQTPGQGLQFLFEYFSETQRNKGNFPGRFSGRQFSNSRSEMNVSTLELGDSALYLCASALGTSGGEQFFGPGTRLTVL.